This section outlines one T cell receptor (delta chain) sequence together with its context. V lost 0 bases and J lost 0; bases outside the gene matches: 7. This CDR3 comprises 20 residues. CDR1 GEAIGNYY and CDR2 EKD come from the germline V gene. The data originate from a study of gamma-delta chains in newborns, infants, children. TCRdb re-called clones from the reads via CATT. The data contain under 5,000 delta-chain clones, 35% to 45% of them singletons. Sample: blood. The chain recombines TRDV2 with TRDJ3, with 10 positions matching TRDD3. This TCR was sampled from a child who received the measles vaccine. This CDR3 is CACDTDLGDSRSWDTRQMFF. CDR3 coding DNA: TGTGCCTGTGACACCGATCTGGGGGATAGCCGCTCCTGGGACACCCGACAGATGTTTTTC.